This entry lists 32 T cell receptor beta chains sequenced from one sample in a study of early T cells in non-severe SARS-CoV-2 infection. One entry per CDR3 protein results from TCRdb running MiXCR on the 5' RACE reads. The sample consists of approximately 50,000 distinct CDR3 sequences, 8% to 10% of them appearing once. The sequenced sample consisted of whole blood. The source of these receptors is an adult who was a healthcare worker with PCR-confirmed SARS-CoV-2 infection or an uninfected control (not recorded which).

This clonotype was detected ten times or more. The chain uses TRBV6-6 and TRBJ2-7; no reliable D call. The CDR3 totals 14 residues. The V gene's germline CDR1 is MNHNY and CDR2 SVGAGI (reference sequence). V was shortened by 10 bases and J by 4 bases, with 20 bases between the two germline ends. The chain's CDR3 is CAIQQRPPGYEQYF. For the CDR3, the DNA is TGTGCCATACAACAGCGCCCACCCGGGTACGAGCAGTACTTC.

This clonotype was recorded many times. This chain connects TRBV27 to TRBJ2-1; 7 bases are shared with TRBD1. This CDR3 has 14 residues. In germline, CDR1 is MNHEY, CDR2 SMNVEV (reference sequence). The junction had 6 bases not matched to a gene; V was cut back by 5 bases and J by 5 bases. The CDR3 region has the DNA TGTGCCAGCAGTCTACTACAGGGGAACAATGAGCAGTTCTTC. Its protein product is CASSLLQGNNEQFF.

The sample holds a few counts of this clonotype. The V gene is TRBV9, the J gene TRBJ2-1; no clear D gene. Trimming took 3 bases from V and 5 from J, leaving 6 bases between them. Germline assignment: CDR1 SGDLS and CDR2 YYNGEE. This CDR3 contains 12 residues. CDR3 in amino acids: CASSALDNEQFF. The CDR3 nucleotides are TGTGCCAGCAGCGCCTTAGACAATGAGCAGTTCTTC.

The chain has TRBV6-2 or TRBV6-3 and TRBJ2-7; the D is unclear. This CDR3 has 12 amino acids. From germline, CDR1 is MNHEY and CDR2 SVGEGT. V was trimmed by 5 bases and J by 4 bases, leaving 9 bases between them. CDR3 sequence: CASSNPLYEQYF. DNA for the CDR3: TGTGCCAGCAGTAACCCCCTTTACGAGCAGTACTTC.

There are a few counts of this clonotype. The rearrangement uses TRBV27 and TRBJ2-3; D gene unclear. This CDR3 is built from 12 residues. The germline gives CDR1 MNHEY, CDR2 SMNVEV (reference sequence). V lost 8 bases, J lost 6 bases, and 12 bases lay in between. The CDR3 region is CASGGGLDTQYF. The CDR3 DNA sequence: TGTGCCAGCGGTGGTGGGCTGGATACGCAGTATTTT.

This clonotype appeared a few times. This chain links TRBV7-2 with TRBJ1-6; D is uncertain. From germline, CDR1 is SGHTA and CDR2 FQGNSA. The CDR3 contains 15 residues. V lost 3 bases and J 5 bases, leaving 11 bases between the germline ends. The CDR3 bases are TGTGCCAGCAGCTTGAGTCGGTTTGATAATTCACCCCTCCACTTT. Translated: CASSLSRFDNSPLHF. Full variable domain (remainder filled in from reference TRBV7-2 and TRBJ1-6): GAGVSQSPSNKVTEKGKDVELRCDPISGHTALYWYRQSLGQGLEFLIYFQGNSAPDKSGLPSDRFSAERTGGSVSTLTIQRTQQEDSAVYLCASSLSRFDNSPLHFGNGTRLTVT.

CDR3: CASSLYGDGELFF. For the CDR3, the DNA is TGTGCCAGCAGCTTATATGGGGACGGGGAGCTGTTTTTT. V gene TRBV13 combines with J gene TRBJ2-2, with D uncertain. V was shortened by 2 bases and J by 7 bases, with 8 bases between the two germline ends. This CDR3 has 13 amino acids. From germline, CDR1 is PRHDT and CDR2 FYEKMQ (reference sequence).

For the CDR3, the DNA is TGTGCCAGCAGTTACTCGAGGATAGAGAGCGGGAGGAGGACAGATACGCAGTATTTT. Amino acids: CASSYSRIESGRRTDTQYF. The J gene is TRBJ2-3, the V gene TRBV6-2 or TRBV6-3; 9 bases agree with TRBD2. V lost 0 bases to trimming and J lost 3 bases; unmatched junction nucleotides: 13. This CDR3 is built from 19 residues. Looked up from germline, CDR1 is MNHEY and CDR2 is SVGEGT.

At least ten counts were recorded for this clonotype. The chain recombines TRBV20-1 with TRBJ2-3, with a weak D call TRBD2 (6 bases). This CDR3 region has 15 residues. Per germline, CDR1 DFQATT and CDR2 SNEGSKA (reference sequence). The V gene lost 6 bases and the J gene lost 3 bases, with 19 bases spanning the gap. The CDR3 region has the DNA TGCAGTGCAACCTCAACAGTGGAGGGTACAGATACGCAGTATTTT. The encoded protein is CSATSTVEGTDTQYF.

This chain uses TRBV29-1 with TRBJ1-2; possibly TRBD1 for D (6 bases). V was shortened by 7 bases and J by 1 base, with 19 bases between the two germline ends. Germline V gene sequence: CDR1 SQVTM, CDR2 ANQGSEA. The CDR3 is 15 residues long. The CDR3 protein is CSAKRGQSINYGYTF. The DNA for the CDR3 is TGCAGCGCCAAAAGAGGACAGTCTATTAACTATGGCTACACCTTC.

By frequency in the sample, this clonotype is medium-sized. The rearrangement links TRBV20-1 to TRBJ2-1; 11 bases agree with TRBD2. This CDR3 comprises 16 residues. Germline CDR1 is DFQATT and CDR2 is SNEGSKA (reference sequence). Trimming removed 1 base from V and 4 bases from J; junction bases left unmatched: 6. The CDR3 bases are TGCAGTGCTAGAGCTACTAGCGGGGGCCCATACAATGAGCAGTTCTTC. Translated, it gives CSARATSGGPYNEQFF.

This clonotype appeared a few times. The rearrangement links TRBV28 to TRBJ2-5; the D gene is possibly TRBD1 (5 bases). The V end lost 3 bases, the J end lost 3 bases, and 14 bases lay between the germline ends. In germline, CDR1 is MDHEN, CDR2 SYDVKM. The CDR3 runs to 15 residues. The CDR3 coding sequence is TGTGCCAGCAGTTTCAGCAGGGTGGGTAAAGAGACCCAGTACTTC. Amino acid sequence: CASSFSRVGKETQYF.

This clonotype was detected only a few times. The chain employs TRBV7-8 and TRBJ2-1, with 7 bases that match TRBD1. The CDR3 is 16 amino acids. The ends lost 5 bases at V and 8 bases at J; junction bases unmatched: 15. Germline V CDR1 and CDR2: SGHVS, FQNEAQ. CDR3 sequence (DNA): TGTGCCAGCAGCCCCAGGCCGACAGGGCCCGGCTATGAGCAGTTCTTC. This encodes CASSPRPTGPGYEQFF.

There are a few counts of this clonotype. The gene calls are TRBV13 and TRBJ2-7, with TRBD2 as a possible D gene (6 bases). Germline V gene sequence: CDR1 PRHDT, CDR2 FYEKMQ (reference sequence). The germline V and J ends were trimmed by 1 base and 6 bases, with 13 bases remaining between them. There are 14 residues in the CDR3. CDR3 sequence: CASSLAGDVREQYF. In DNA, the CDR3 is TGTGCCAGCAGCTTAGCGGGAGATGTCCGCGAGCAGTACTTC.

The genes are TRBV29-1 and TRBJ2-3; weak D call: TRBD2 (7 bases). The germline V and J ends were trimmed by 2 bases and 4 bases, with 19 bases remaining between them. Germline V gene data show CDR1 as SQVTM and CDR2 as ANQGSEA. The CDR3 runs to 16 residues. Here the CDR3 reads CSVERGFGGAADTQYF. The CDR3 bases are TGCAGCGTTGAAAGGGGGTTTGGGGGGGCGGCAGATACGCAGTATTTT.

This clonotype appeared a few times. This chain links TRBV7-9 with TRBJ2-3; 9 bases agree with TRBD1. The CDR3 is 17 residues long. V lost 4 bases and J lost 1; bases outside the gene matches: 9. CDR1 and CDR2 from the germline V gene are SEHNR and FQNEAQ (reference sequence). DNA for the CDR3: TGTGCCAGCAGCTCTGAAGGACAGGGGCGACGCACAGATACGCAGTATTTT. Its protein is CASSSEGQGRRTDTQYF.

J is TRBJ2-7 and V is TRBV28; 10 bases are a match to TRBD1. The CDR3 runs 14 residues. The V segment lost 8 bases and the J segment 2 bases; nucleotides outside the gene matches: 6. Germline assignment: CDR1 MDHEN and CDR2 SYDVKM. CDR3 residues: CASYGTGEAYEQYF. CDR3 nucleotide sequence: TGTGCCAGCTATGGGACAGGGGAAGCCTACGAGCAGTACTTC.

This clonotype was seen a handful of times. The genes are TRBV4-2 and TRBJ2-7, with a possible D match to TRBD2 (6 bases). V gave up 0 bases and J gave up 3 bases, with 21 bases separating them. This CDR3 contains 18 residues. Germline CDR1 LGHNA, CDR2 YNFKEQ. The CDR3 spells CASSQDAMLGGIHYEQYF. The CDR3 DNA follows: TGTGCCAGCAGCCAAGATGCGATGTTGGGGGGAATCCACTACGAGCAGTACTTC.

This clonotype occurred many times. This chain joins TRBV5-1 and TRBJ2-7; the D gene is possibly TRBD2 (5 bases). CDR1 is SGHRS and CDR2 is YFSETQ in the germline V gene. V lost 5 bases, J lost 2 bases, and 5 bases lay in between. The CDR3 consists of 11 residues. The CDR3 region is CASRLAYEQYF. The CDR3 DNA reads as TGCGCCAGCAGACTAGCCTACGAGCAGTACTTC.

The V call is TRBV4-1, the J call TRBJ2-1; D is undetermined. The CDR3 has 16 amino acids. CDR1 is MGHRA, CDR2 YSYEKL, per germline. V dropped 0 bases and J dropped 5 bases, with 14 bases sitting between them. The CDR3 region has the DNA TGCGCCAGCAGCCAAGATAGGCCGGATGAGGACAATGAGCAGTTCTTC. This codes for CASSQDRPDEDNEQFF.

At least ten counts were recorded for this clonotype. The rearrangement joins TRBV6-2 or TRBV6-3 to TRBJ2-1; D gene uncertain. Trimming cost V 7 bases and J 0 bases, with 13 bases left between them. Germline V lookup: CDR1 MNHEY, CDR2 SVGEGT. This CDR3 spans 15 amino acids. CDR3 loop: CASNARRSSYNEQFF. DNA of the CDR3: TGTGCCAGCAATGCGAGGCGGAGCTCCTACAATGAGCAGTTCTTC.

This clonotype was seen many times. This chain connects TRBV14 to TRBJ2-7; no definite D call. Germline values: CDR1 SGHDN, CDR2 FVKESK. The CDR3 extends over 13 amino acids. V lost 1 base to trimming and J lost 9 bases, with 13 bases between them. The CDR3 spells CASSQVTESRQYF. DNA for the CDR3: TGTGCCAGCAGCCAAGTGACTGAATCAAGGCAGTACTTC.

The chain couples TRBV2 to TRBJ1-4, with D unresolved. This CDR3 has 15 amino acids. With 1 base removed from V and 6 bases from J, the gap between germline ends came to 12 bases. Germline V gene data show CDR1 as SNHLY and CDR2 as FYNNEI. CDR3: CASSEEQRIHEKLFF. In DNA, the CDR3 is TGTGCCAGCAGTGAAGAGCAGCGCATTCATGAAAAACTGTTTTTT.

This clonotype was seen more than once but under ten times. V gene TRBV29-1 combines with J gene TRBJ2-7; D is undetermined. CDR1 is SQVTM, CDR2 ANQGSEA, per germline. V was shortened by 4 bases and J by 3 bases, with 10 bases between the two germline ends. This CDR3 is 12 amino acids long. DNA for the CDR3: TGCAGCGTTGGGTTTGGTGGCTACGAGCAGTACTTC. This sequence encodes CSVGFGGYEQYF.

At least ten counts were recorded for this clonotype. The V call is TRBV7-9, the J call TRBJ1-6; D gene uncertain. Trimming left V 1 base short and J 0 bases short, with 7 bases between. This CDR3 has 16 amino acids. Germline V lookup: CDR1 SEHNR, CDR2 FQNEAQ (reference sequence). CDR3 in amino acids: CASSLGASSYNSPLHF. CDR3 in DNA: TGTGCCAGCAGCTTAGGTGCGAGCTCCTATAATTCACCCCTCCACTTT.

This clonotype was counted a few times. This could be a read error, since a much larger clone is one nucleotide away. A read error is likely, as this CDR3 ends without the conserved phenylalanine or tryptophan. Here the CDR3 DNA reads TGTGCCAGCAGCTTAGATCGGGGAGATGAGCAGTTCCTC. Residues: CASSLDRGDEQFL. The chain couples TRBV11-2 to TRBJ2-1, with D possibly being TRBD2 (5 bases). Trimming stripped 0 bases from V and 8 bases from J, with 8 bases between. The CDR3 spans 13 residues. The V gene's germline CDR1 is SGHAT and CDR2 FQNNGV.

This clonotype was counted many times. The gene calls are TRBV4-1 and TRBJ2-7; D may be TRBD1 (6 bases). This CDR3 is 16 amino acids long. Germline assignment: CDR1 MGHRA and CDR2 YSYEKL. V was shortened by 4 bases and J by 9 bases, with 25 bases between the two germline ends. CDR3 bases: TGCGCCAGCAGCCCCATAGGTAGGGACACCCTACGTGCGCAGTACTTC. Protein sequence: CASSPIGRDTLRAQYF.

The chain couples TRBV12-3 or TRBV12-4 to TRBJ2-2; D is unresolved. The germline V and J ends were trimmed by 5 bases and 0 bases, with 1 base remaining between them. This CDR3 is 12 amino acids long. The CDR3 bases are TGTGCCAGCAGTACGAACACCGGGGAGCTGTTTTTT. Amino acid sequence: CASSTNTGELFF.

J is TRBJ1-5 and V is TRBV18, with 8 positions matching TRBD1. The CDR3 contains 14 residues. The trim removed 5 bases at V and 9 bases at J, leaving 9 bases unmatched. Germline V CDR1 and CDR2: KGHSH, LQKENI. The DNA of the CDR3 is TGTGCCAGCTCAGCGGACAGGGACTGGCGGCCCCAGCATTTT. Protein sequence: CASSADRDWRPQHF.

This chain uses TRBV29-1 with TRBJ2-3; 9 bases are a match to TRBD1. V lost 4 bases, J lost 8 bases, and 4 bases stayed unmatched. The CDR3 extends over 12 amino acids. CDR1 and CDR2 (germline): SQVTM, ANQGSEA. The CDR3 DNA reads as TGCAGCGTTGTTGCGGGACAGGGTACGCAGTATTTT. Translation gives CSVVAGQGTQYF.

The rearrangement joins TRBV20-1 to TRBJ2-2; TRBD1 matches at 8 bases. The CDR3 sequence is 15 residues long. With 5 bases clipped from V and 1 base from J, the junction kept 6 bases outside the gene matches. In germline, CDR1 is DFQATT, CDR2 SNEGSKA (reference sequence). The CDR3 here is CSALTGTGNTGELFF. As DNA, the CDR3 is TGCAGTGCTCTTACCGGGACAGGGAACACCGGGGAGCTGTTTTTT.

The chain is built from TRBV2 and TRBJ2-3; 13 positions agree with TRBD2. Germline values: CDR1 SNHLY, CDR2 FYNNEI. After removal of 4 bases from V and 2 bases from J, the junction contained 9 bases not matched to a gene. The CDR3 runs to 18 residues. The CDR3 nucleotides are TGTGCCAGCAGTGGACTAGCGGGGGGTAAGAAGCACACAGATACGCAGTATTTT. This codes for CASSGLAGGKKHTDTQYF.